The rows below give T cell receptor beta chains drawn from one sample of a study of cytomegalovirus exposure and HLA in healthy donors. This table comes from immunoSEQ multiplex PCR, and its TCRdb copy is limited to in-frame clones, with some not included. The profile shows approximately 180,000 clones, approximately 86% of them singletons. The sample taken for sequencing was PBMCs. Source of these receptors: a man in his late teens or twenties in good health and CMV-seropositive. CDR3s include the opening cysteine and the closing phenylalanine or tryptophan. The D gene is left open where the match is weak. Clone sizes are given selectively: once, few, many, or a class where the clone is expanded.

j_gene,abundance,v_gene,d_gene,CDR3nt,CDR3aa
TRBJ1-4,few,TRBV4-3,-,TGCGCCAGCAGCCAAGATTCAACTTCTGGGGGCCGGAATGAAAAACTGTTTTTT,CASSQDSTSGGRNEKLFF
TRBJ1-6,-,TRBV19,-,TGTGCCAGTAGCCCATATAATTCACCCCTCCACTTT,CASSPYNSPLHF
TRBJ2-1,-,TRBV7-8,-,TGTGCCAGCAGCTTAGCCCTATCCTCGAATGAGCAGTTCTTC,CASSLALSSNEQFF
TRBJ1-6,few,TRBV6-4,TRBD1,TGTGCCAGCAGCTTCCGACAGGGGAGGGATTCACCCCTCCACTTT,CASSFRQGRDSPLHF
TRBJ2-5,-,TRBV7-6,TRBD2,TGTGCCAGCAGCAGGACTAGCGGTTATCAAGAGACCCAGTACTTC,CASSRTSGYQETQYF
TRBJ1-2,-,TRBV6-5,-,TGTGCCAGCAGCCGCACTGGGGGGTTAGGTTATGGCTACACCTTC,CASSRTGGLGYGYTF
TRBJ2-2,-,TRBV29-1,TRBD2,TGCAGCGTCCGTGGGAGGGGTGACACCGGGGAGCTGTTTTTT,CSVRGRGDTGELFF
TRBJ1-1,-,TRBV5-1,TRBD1,TGCGCCAGCAGCTTCAGGGGGTCTCCGAGCACTGAAGCTTTCTTT,CASSFRGSPSTEAFF
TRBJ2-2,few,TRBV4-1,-,TGCGCCAGCAGCTTCCCGAGCACCGGGGAGCTGTTTTTT,CASSFPSTGELFF
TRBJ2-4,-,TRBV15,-,TGTGCCACCAGCAGAGATAAGCACATTCAGTACTTC,CATSRDKHIQYF
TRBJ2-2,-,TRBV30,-,TGTGCCTGGATTAGGGGAAACACCGGGGAGCTGTTTTTT,CAWIRGNTGELFF
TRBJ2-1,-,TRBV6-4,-,TGTGCCAGCAGTGCCAGGGTAGGAGTCAATGAGCAGTTCTTC,CASSARVGVNEQFF
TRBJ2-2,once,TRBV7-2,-,TGTGCCAGCAGCTACCCCTGGACACGGTTTGGGGAGCTGTTTTTT,CASSYPWTRFGELFF
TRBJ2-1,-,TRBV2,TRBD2,TGTGCCAGCAGTGAAGGGAGACGGCGGGGGGCCCACAATGAGCAGTTCTTC,CASSEGRRRGAHNEQFF
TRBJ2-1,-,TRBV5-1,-,TGCGCCAGCAGCCTTACAGGGAGTAGCCACAATGAGCAGTTCTTC,CASSLTGSSHNEQFF
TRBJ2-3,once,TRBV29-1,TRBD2,TGCAGCGCGGGGCGGGGGGGCCGCACAGATACGCAGTATTTT,CSAGRGGRTDTQYF
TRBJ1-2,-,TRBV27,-,TGTGCCAGCAGTTTAGACTCATCTAACTATGGCTACACCTTC,CASSLDSSNYGYTF
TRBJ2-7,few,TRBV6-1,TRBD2,TGTGCCAGCAGTGAAGAAGCGGGGGGCTCCTACGAGCAGTACTTC,CASSEEAGGSYEQYF
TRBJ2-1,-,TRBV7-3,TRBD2,TGTGCCAGCAGCACACTAGCGGGAGGCCTCTACAATGAGCAGTTCTTC,CASSTLAGGLYNEQFF
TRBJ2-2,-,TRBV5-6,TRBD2,TGTGCCAGCACCTCGGGGGGCGGGGAGCTGTTTTTT,CASTSGGGELFF
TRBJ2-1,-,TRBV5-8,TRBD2,TGTGCCAGCAGCAAAGTGACGGGACTAGCGGGATACAATGAGCAGTTCTTC,CASSKVTGLAGYNEQFF
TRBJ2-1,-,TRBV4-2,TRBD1,TGTGCCAGCAGCCAAGGGATAGCCTTGACTTCAGGGGGGCAGTTCTTC,CASSQGIALTSGGQFF
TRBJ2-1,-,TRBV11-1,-,TGTGCCAGCAGCTTGACGGCGGCCAATGAGCAGTTCTTC,CASSLTAANEQFF
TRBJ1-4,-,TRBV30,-,TGTGCCTGGAGTTGGAGTATGAATGAAAAACTGTTTTTT,CAWSWSMNEKLFF
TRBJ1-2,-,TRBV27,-,TGTGCCAGCAGCCCCCAGGGGAACTATGGCTACACCTTC,CASSPQGNYGYTF
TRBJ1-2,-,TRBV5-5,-,TGTGCCAGCAGTCATCAGGGGAGTCGTGGCTACACCTTC,CASSHQGSRGYTF
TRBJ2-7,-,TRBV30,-,TGTGCGGCGTGGAGGGGGCTCTACGAGCAGTACTTC,CAAWRGLYEQYF
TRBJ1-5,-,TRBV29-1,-,TGCAGCGTTTCGCTGGGGGGGGGCCCGGGACAGCCCCAGCATTTT,CSVSLGGGPGQPQHF
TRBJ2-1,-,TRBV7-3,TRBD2,TGTGCCAGCAGCTCCCTCCCAGGAGCGGGGAATGAGCAGTTCTTC,CASSSLPGAGNEQFF
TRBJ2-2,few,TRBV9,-,TGTGCCAGCAGCGTAGACCAGTATACCGGGGAGCTGTTTTTT,CASSVDQYTGELFF
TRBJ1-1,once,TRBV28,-,TGTGCCAGCAGCCTCGGCACTGAAGCTTTCTTT,CASSLGTEAFF
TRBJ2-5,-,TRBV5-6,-,TGTGCCAGCAGCCGAGGGCAAGAGACCCAGTACTTC,CASSRGQETQYF
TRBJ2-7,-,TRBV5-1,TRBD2,TGCGCCAGCGAACCCTTTCCCGGGACTAGGGGCGAGCAGTACTTC,CASEPFPGTRGEQYF
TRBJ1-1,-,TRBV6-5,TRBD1,TGTGCCAGCAGTCAGGGGGCCACTGAAGCTTTCTTT,CASSQGATEAFF
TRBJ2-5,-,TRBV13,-,TGTGCCAGCAGCCTCGGGGGGCCGTCAGAGACCCAGTACTTC,CASSLGGPSETQYF
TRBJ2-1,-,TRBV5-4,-,TGTGCCAGCAGCTTGGGGGGGGTGGCGAGTATCAATGAGCAGTTCTTC,CASSLGGVASINEQFF
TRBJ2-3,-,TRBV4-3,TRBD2,TGCGCCAGCAGCCCGACAGGCGGGAGGGCCGGAGATACGCAGTATTTT,CASSPTGGRAGDTQYF
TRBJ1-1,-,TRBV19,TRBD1,TGTGCCAGTAGTTTCTCCAGGGGGCGGACTGAAGCTTTCTTT,CASSFSRGRTEAFF
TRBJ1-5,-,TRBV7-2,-,TGTGCCAGCAGCTTAGGCGGGCCCAATCAGCCCCAGCATTTT,CASSLGGPNQPQHF
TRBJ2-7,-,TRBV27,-,TGTGCCAGCAGCCCTGTGGCGTCGGGGGACGAGCAGTACTTC,CASSPVASGDEQYF
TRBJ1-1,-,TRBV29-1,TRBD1,TGCAGCGTAGCAAAAACAGGGGCCCCTGAAGCTTTCTTT,CSVAKTGAPEAFF
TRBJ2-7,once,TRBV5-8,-,TGTGCCAGCAGCTGGAGAAGATACGAGCAGTACTTC,CASSWRRYEQYF
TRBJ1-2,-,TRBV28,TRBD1,TGTGCCAGCAGTCCTTCGGACAGGGGAGGTGGCTACACCTTC,CASSPSDRGGGYTF
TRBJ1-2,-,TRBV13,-,TGTGCCAGCAGCTTACAGGGGAAAGTTTATGGCTACACCTTC,CASSLQGKVYGYTF
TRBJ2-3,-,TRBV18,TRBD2,TGTGCCAGCTCACCACCGCTAGCGGGGACCTCAGATACGCAGTATTTT,CASSPPLAGTSDTQYF
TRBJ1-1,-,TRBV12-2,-,TGTGCAAGTCGTCGATTACAGGGACACAACACTGAAGCTTTCTTT,CASRRLQGHNTEAFF
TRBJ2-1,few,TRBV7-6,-,TGTGCCAGCAGCTTAAGCGGGTACAATGAGCAGTTCTTC,CASSLSGYNEQFF
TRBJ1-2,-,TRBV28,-,TGTGCCAGCAGTTTATACGTACAGGGCCATGGCTACACCTTC,CASSLYVQGHGYTF
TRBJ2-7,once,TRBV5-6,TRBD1,TGTGCCAGCAGCTCGGGACAGAATTACGAGCAGTACTTC,CASSSGQNYEQYF